This section outlines one T cell receptor beta chain sequence together with its context. The method was immunoSEQ multiplex PCR; TCRdb's version includes in-frame clones alone and lacks a portion of them. The sample shows more than 150,000 clones, 94% of them seen only once. This entry is derived from a study of T cell responses to AZD1222 COVID-19 vaccine. This CDR3 has 11 amino acids. V was trimmed by 6 bases and J by 4 bases, leaving 6 bases between them. Germline lookup yields CDR1 SNHLY and CDR2 FYNNEI. The chain recombines TRBV2 with TRBJ1-2; D unclear. Sequencing used peripheral blood, obtained 28 days after the second AZD1222 dose. The receptor comes from an adult who received the AZD1222 COVID-19 vaccine. The DNA of the CDR3 is TGTGCCAGCAGGGACGGCTATGGCTACACCTTC. Its protein is CASRDGYGYTF.